This TCR beta chain was captured in a study of neoadjuvant anti-PD-1 for oral cavity cancer. Study in general: Around day 43, patients without progression received a fourth nivolumab dose before surgery. Study results and caveats: Treg/Th17 ratio rose with pretreatment blood and fell with post-treatment tumor TCRbeta clonality.

Sequencing used immunoSEQ multiplex PCR; TCRdb keeps in-frame clones, though not all of them. The sample includes some 30,000 clones, about 77% of them seen just once. Concerning this clone itself: Its antigen is unknown.

Germline CDR1 is SGHTA and CDR2 is FQGNSA. The CDR3 has 12 amino acids. Trimming removed 2 bases from V and 4 bases from J, with 6 bases in between. The time point denotes: after neoadjuvant nivolumab, at surgical resection. These newly diagnosed stage II-IVA oral cavity squamous cell carcinoma patients had no prior systemic or radiation treatment. Sequencing was performed on PBMCs, taken after nivolumab (anti-PD-1) treatment. The chain employs TRBV7-2 and TRBJ2-7; D is ambiguous. The clonotype comes from a person aged 35 to 85 with oral cavity squamous cell carcinoma. CDR3 in amino acids: CASSLIGYEQYF. The CDR3 bases are TGTGCCAGCAGCTTAATCGGTTACGAGCAGTACTTC.